One sample yielded the 11 T cell receptor beta chains listed below, sequenced in a study of T cell responses to AZD1222 COVID-19 vaccine. Only in-frame clones appear in the TCRdb table, and some are missing; sequencing was by immunoSEQ multiplex PCR. The repertoire has roughly 96,000 clones, 88% of them found once; the top ten carry 9.5% to 13%. Sequenced material: peripheral blood, taken 28 days after the second AZD1222 dose. The receptors come from an adult who received the AZD1222 COVID-19 vaccine.

This chain joins TRBV19 and TRBJ1-1; TRBD1 matches 7 bases. The CDR3 consists of 15 residues. Trimming took 6 bases from V and 4 from J; bases not matched to a gene: 11. CDR1 is LNHDA and CDR2 is SQIVND in the germline V gene (reference sequence). The DNA of the CDR3 is TGTGCCAGTAGACTAGACAGGGTGAAGGGCACTGAAGCTTTCTTT. Amino acid sequence: CASRLDRVKGTEAFF. Full variable domain (missing parts from reference TRBV19 and TRBJ1-1): DGGITQSPKYLFRKEGQNVTLSCEQNLNHDAMYWYRQDPGQGLRLIYYSQIVNDFQKGDIAEGYSVSREKKESFPLTVTSAQKNPTAFYLCASRLDRVKGTEAFFGQGTRLTVV.

The chain uses TRBV27 and TRBJ2-7; 7 bases are a match to TRBD1. V lost 7 bases and J lost 3; bases outside the gene matches: 6. Germline V CDR1 and CDR2: MNHEY, SMNVEV (reference sequence). The CDR3 loop spans 13 amino acids. CDR3 sequence: CASIPGQVYEQYF. CDR3 DNA: TGTGCCAGCATTCCCGGACAGGTCTACGAGCAGTACTTC.

The chain has TRBV19 and TRBJ1-2; the D gene is possibly TRBD1 (6 bases). Germline V lookup: CDR1 LNHDA, CDR2 SQIVND (reference sequence). Trimming removed 4 bases from V and 1 base from J, with 10 bases in between. The CDR3 loop spans 14 amino acids. The CDR3, as DNA: TGTGCCAGTAGTAAACAGGGACATAACTATGGCTACACCTTC. Residues: CASSKQGHNYGYTF.

This chain joins TRBV5-8 and TRBJ2-5, with D perhaps TRBD2 (5 bases). V was clipped by 3 bases and J by 7 bases, with 10 bases between them. This CDR3 has 12 amino acids. CDR1 SGHTS and CDR2 YDEGEE come from the germline V gene. CDR3 nucleotide sequence: TGTGCCAGCAGCTGGCTCGGGGTGACCCAGTACTTC. Its translation: CASSWLGVTQYF.

The chain uses TRBV28 and TRBJ2-4, with 7 bases that match TRBD2. The CDR3 runs to 19 residues. V was pared by 3 bases and J by 2 bases, with 16 bases of the junction left unmatched. Germline lookup yields CDR1 MDHEN and CDR2 SYDVKM. This CDR3 reads CASSFNYGQTGRPKNIQYF. In nucleotides, the CDR3 is TGTGCCAGCAGTTTTAATTATGGGCAAACCGGGAGGCCCAAAAACATTCAGTACTTC. The variable domain in full, completed from reference TRBV28 and TRBJ2-4, reads DVKVTQSSRYLVKRTGEKVFLECVQDMDHENMFWYRQDPGLGLRLIYFSYDVKMKEKGDIPEGYSVSREKKERFSLILESASTNQTSMYLCASSFNYGQTGRPKNIQYFGAGTRLSVL.

This chain links TRBV7-2 with TRBJ1-1; TRBD1 matches 8 bases. The junction had 10 bases not matched to a gene; V was cut back by 5 bases and J by 5 bases. This CDR3 is 15 amino acids long. Germline assignment: CDR1 SGHTA and CDR2 FQGNSA. Written as DNA, the CDR3 is TGTGCCAGCAGCCGGGCTACAGGGGGAGTTACTGAAGCTTTCTTT. Residues: CASSRATGGVTEAFF.

The chain joins TRBV5-6 to TRBJ2-2, with D maybe TRBD2 (6 bases). Trimming pared 0 bases from V and 6 bases from J, leaving 9 bases between. CDR1 and CDR2 (germline): SGHDT, YYEEEE. This CDR3 has 14 amino acids. The CDR3 protein is CASSLGDWAGELFF. The CDR3 region has the DNA TGTGCCAGCAGCTTGGGGGACTGGGCCGGGGAGCTGTTTTTT.

The chain recombines TRBV29-1 with TRBJ1-4; 7 nucleotides match TRBD1. The junction had 6 bases not matched to a gene; V was cut back by 4 bases and J by 1 base. The CDR3 runs 15 residues. Germline V CDR1 and CDR2: SQVTM, ANQGSEA. In nucleotides, the CDR3 is TGCAGCGTTGGGGACAACAGGGGAACTAATGAAAAACTGTTTTTT. This codes for CSVGDNRGTNEKLFF.

The chain links TRBV18 to TRBJ1-5, with D perhaps TRBD1 (5 bases). V shed 5 bases and J shed 0 bases, with 17 bases lying between them. Germline values: CDR1 KGHSH, CDR2 LQKENI. The CDR3 length is 17 residues. The CDR3 sequence is CASSYARGVGSNQPQHF. DNA of the CDR3: TGTGCCAGCTCATACGCCCGGGGCGTGGGTAGCAATCAGCCCCAGCATTTT.

The V gene is TRBV10-3, the J gene TRBJ2-3; TRBD1 is a possible D gene (6 bases). CDR3 length: 15 residues. V was cut by 10 bases and J by 3 bases, with 20 bases left in between. Germline CDR1 reads ENHRY; CDR2 reads SYGVKD. CDR3 nucleotides: TGTGCCACCGGACAGACTGGTTCTAAGACAGATACGCAGTATTTT. Amino acids: CATGQTGSKTDTQYF.

The chain uses TRBV5-1 and TRBJ2-7; unclear D gene. This CDR3 is 14 amino acids long. CDR1 is SGHRS and CDR2 is YFSETQ in the germline V gene. The V end was cut by 0 bases, the J end by 2 bases, with 9 bases between. The CDR3 DNA is TGCGCCAGCAGCTTGGTGGGCACCACCTACGAGCAGTACTTC. Its translation is CASSLVGTTYEQYF.